This is a list of T cell receptor beta chains from one sample in a study of cytomegalovirus exposure and HLA in healthy donors. The protocol was immunoSEQ multiplex PCR, while the TCRdb copy is restricted to in-frame clones and leaves out a portion. The data hold fewer than 200,000 clones, with about four fifths observed a single time. The sequencing sample was made of PBMCs. These receptors originate from a woman in her thirties in good health and CMV-seropositive. Each CDR3 is given with its conserved first and last residue. The order of the fields is J gene, clone size, D gene, V gene, CDR3 protein, CDR3 DNA. The D gene is left open where the match is weak. A row's size may be missing; if present it is once, few, many or a size class.

TRBJ1-2	once	-	TRBV9	CASDRGDYGYTF	TGTGCCAGCGACCGGGGGGATTATGGCTACACCTTC
TRBJ1-1	-	TRBD1	TRBV5-4	CASSLAGTGVTEAFF	TGTGCCAGCAGCTTGGCCGGGACAGGGGTAACTGAAGCTTTCTTT
TRBJ2-7	-	-	TRBV5-8	CASSSRPREEQYF	TGTGCCAGCAGTTCTAGGCCACGGGAGGAGCAGTACTTC
TRBJ2-7	-	-	TRBV7-8	CASSPGVLYEQYF	TGTGCCAGCAGTCCAGGGGTACTCTACGAGCAGTACTTC
TRBJ1-1	few	TRBD1	TRBV10-3	CAISDGQGARNTEAFF	TGTGCCATCAGTGACGGACAGGGGGCCCGGAACACTGAAGCTTTCTTT
TRBJ2-1	-	TRBD1	TRBV11-2	CASSPRTGVNNEQFF	TGTGCCAGCAGCCCCAGGACAGGGGTTAACAATGAGCAGTTCTTC
TRBJ1-2	-	TRBD1	TRBV7-2	CASSLARGNYGYTF	TGTGCCAGCAGCTTAGCCAGGGGGAACTATGGCTACACCTTC
TRBJ2-3	-	TRBD1	TRBV5-1	CASSLGTGVTDTQYF	TGCGCCAGCAGCTTGGGGACAGGGGTCACAGATACGCAGTATTTT
TRBJ2-1	few	TRBD2	TRBV5-1	CASTFSPAGGYNEQFF	TGCGCCAGCACCTTTAGCCCCGCGGGGGGTTACAATGAGCAGTTCTTC
TRBJ2-5	-	-	TRBV2	CASSGGDLETQYF	TGTGCCAGCAGTGGCGGGGATTTAGAGACCCAGTACTTC
TRBJ1-2	-	TRBD1	TRBV18	CASSPSPGQGFGYTF	TGTGCCAGCTCACCCTCCCCCGGACAGGGCTTTGGCTACACCTTC
TRBJ1-1	-	-	TRBV5-1	CASSLESHSNTEAFF	TGCGCCAGCAGCTTGGAAAGCCACTCGAACACTGAAGCTTTCTTT
TRBJ2-7	few	TRBD2	TRBV6-1	CASSELAGDREQYF	TGTGCCAGCAGTGAACTAGCGGGGGATCGCGAGCAGTACTTC
TRBJ2-1	-	TRBD2	TRBV18	CASSSGLEQFF	TGTGCCAGCTCATCGGGACTAGAGCAGTTCTTC
TRBJ2-7	-	-	TRBV5-1	CASSSSPAEQYF	TGCGCCAGCAGCTCGAGTCCTGCCGAGCAGTACTTC
TRBJ2-3	-	-	TRBV21-1	CASSKSQRARGLVQATDTQYF	TGTGCCAGCAGCAAAAGCCAAAGGGCCAGGGGGCTGGTGCAGGCCACAGATACGCAGTATTTT
TRBJ2-7	-	TRBD1	TRBV6-5	CASSRGHNEQYF	TGTGCCAGCAGCAGGGGGCACAACGAGCAGTACTTC
TRBJ1-2	-	-	TRBV6-5	CASRPQGTHPYGYTF	TGTGCCAGCAGGCCGCAGGGAACCCACCCTTATGGCTACACCTTC
TRBJ2-3	-	-	TRBV5-1	CASRQGVSGDTQYF	TGCGCCAGCAGACAGGGTGTGTCGGGAGATACGCAGTATTTT
TRBJ1-1	-	-	TRBV28	CASSSDTEAFF	TGTGCCAGCAGTTCGGACACTGAAGCTTTCTTT
TRBJ2-7	-	-	TRBV7-9	CASSFSGATYEQYF	TGTGCCAGCAGCTTCTCAGGGGCAACCTACGAGCAGTACTTC
TRBJ2-4	-	TRBD1	TRBV6-1	CASSDRQGASSKNIQYF	TGTGCCAGCAGTGACCGACAGGGTGCCTCTTCCAAAAACATTCAGTACTTC
TRBJ2-5	-	TRBD1	TRBV7-2	CASSSAGTGGRTQYF	TGTGCCAGCAGCTCCGCCGGGACAGGGGGCCGTACCCAGTACTTC
TRBJ1-2	-	-	TRBV6-5	CASSVLQGKNYGYTF	TGTGCCAGCAGTGTACTCCAGGGGAAAAACTATGGCTACACCTTC
TRBJ2-5	-	TRBD1	TRBV7-7	CASSRLGTGEETQYF	TGTGCCAGCAGCAGACTGGGGACAGGAGAAGAGACCCAGTACTTC
TRBJ2-1	-	-	TRBV27	CASGLRDEQFF	TGTGCCAGCGGACTTAGGGATGAGCAGTTCTTC
TRBJ1-1	-	TRBD1	TRBV27	CASSPRDRVHTEAFF	TGTGCCAGCAGTCCGCGGGACAGGGTACACACTGAAGCTTTCTTT
TRBJ1-3	-	TRBD1	TRBV6-6	CASTGWGQGKNTIYF	TGTGCCAGCACCGGCTGGGGACAGGGGAAGAACACCATATATTTT
TRBJ2-5	-	-	TRBV20-1	CSARRVETQYF	TGCAGTGCCAGGAGGGTGGAGACCCAGTACTTC